Each of the 19 T cell receptor beta chains below was sequenced from the same sample in a study of long-term antiretroviral therapy in people with HIV. Version v3.0 of the immunoSEQ assay was performed at survey level. The method was immunoSEQ multiplex PCR; TCRdb's version includes in-frame clones alone and lacks a portion of them. The repertoire includes around 20,000 clones, roughly 80% of them detected once, and more than 15% sits in the top ten. The source material was unsorted PBMCs, sampled 0.6 years after starting antiretroviral therapy. The receptor set was obtained from a woman younger than 30 with HIV.

The genes are TRBV7-8 and TRBJ1-5; no definite D call. Germline values: CDR1 SGHVS, CDR2 FQNEAQ. This CDR3 region has 13 residues. V shed 5 bases and J shed 2 bases, with 7 bases lying between them. In nucleotides, the CDR3 is TGTGCCAGCAGCATTAGCCGCAATCAGCCCCAGCATTTT. Protein sequence: CASSISRNQPQHF.

V is TRBV2 and J is TRBJ1-5; D is uncertain. Trimming cost V 2 bases and J 4 bases, with 9 bases left between them. This CDR3 contains 14 residues. CDR1 and CDR2 from the germline V gene are SNHLY and FYNNEI. Written as DNA, the CDR3 is TGTGCCAGCAGTGAAATGAATGGAAATCAGCCCCAGCATTTT. Amino acid sequence: CASSEMNGNQPQHF.

The V gene is TRBV5-1, the J gene TRBJ2-5; TRBD2 might be the D (7 bases). Looked up from germline, CDR1 is SGHRS and CDR2 is YFSETQ. CDR3 length: 15 residues. V was trimmed by 2 bases and J by 1 base, leaving 12 bases between them. Here the CDR3 reads CASSLEGGIQETQYF. The CDR3 DNA is TGCGCCAGCAGCTTAGAGGGGGGGATCCAAGAGACCCAGTACTTC. Full variable domain (outside the CDR3, taken from reference TRBV5-1 and TRBJ2-5): KAGVTQTPRYLIKTRGQQVTLSCSPISGHRSVSWYQQTPGQGLQFLFEYFSETQRNKGNFPGRFSGRQFSNSRSEMNVSTLELGDSALYLCASSLEGGIQETQYFGPGTRLLVL.

V usage is TRBV9 and J usage is TRBJ1-2; D unresolved. Trimming pared 0 bases from V and 4 bases from J, leaving 7 bases between. The CDR3 totals 13 residues. CDR1 and CDR2 (germline): SGDLS, YYNGEE. The CDR3 protein is CASSVEEGYGYTF. DNA of the CDR3: TGTGCCAGCAGCGTAGAGGAAGGCTATGGCTACACCTTC.

The gene calls are TRBV5-1 and TRBJ1-3, with TRBD1 as a possible D gene (6 bases). CDR3 length: 17 amino acids. V was cut by 0 bases and J by 2 bases, with 15 bases left in between. Germline-derived CDR1 and CDR2 are SGHRS and YFSETQ. The CDR3 region is CASSLAYQGTAGNTIYF. In DNA, the CDR3 is TGCGCCAGCAGCTTGGCATATCAGGGGACGGCTGGAAACACCATATATTTT.

This clone came up a few times. The chain uses TRBV7-6 and TRBJ1-2; perhaps TRBD1 as D (6 bases). Germline CDR1 SGHVS, CDR2 FNYEAQ. This CDR3 is 15 amino acids long. Between the trimmed V and J ends, which lost 0 bases and 5 bases, there was a span of 13 bases. CDR3 protein: CASSLAGSRGYGYTF. The CDR3 nucleotides read TGTGCCAGCAGCTTAGCGGGATCCAGGGGATATGGCTACACCTTC.

This chain joins TRBV9 and TRBJ1-4; D is perhaps TRBD1 (5 bases). CDR1 and CDR2 (germline): SGDLS, YYNGEE. The CDR3 covers 15 residues. Trimming removed 0 bases from V and 2 bases from J, with 8 bases in between. DNA of the CDR3: TGTGCCAGCAGCGTAGCTGGGGCCACTAATGAAAAACTGTTTTTT. This translates into CASSVAGATNEKLFF.

The chain carries TRBV27 and TRBJ1-5; 8 bases are a match to TRBD1. The CDR3 consists of 17 residues. Germline values: CDR1 MNHEY, CDR2 SMNVEV (reference sequence). V was clipped by 5 bases and J by 1 base; unmatched bases: 10. The CDR3 protein is CASSVFWTGRSNQPQHF. The CDR3 DNA is TGTGCCAGCAGTGTCTTCTGGACAGGGAGGAGCAATCAGCCCCAGCATTTT.

The chain carries TRBV28 and TRBJ2-7; D may match TRBD1 or TRBD2 (5 bases each). The CDR3 consists of 13 residues. The germline gives CDR1 MDHEN, CDR2 SYDVKM. V gave up 10 bases and J gave up 4 bases, with 17 bases separating them. The CDR3 bases are TGTGCCATAGCCCCCCGGGGCCCTTACGAGCAGTACTTC. Translation: CAIAPRGPYEQYF.

V and J are TRBV6-1 and TRBJ2-7, with 9 bases aligning to TRBD2. After removal of 2 bases from V and 0 bases from J, the junction contained 8 bases not matched to a gene. The germline CDR1 and CDR2 sequences are MNHNS and SASEGT. The CDR3 has 17 amino acids. The CDR3 protein is CASSEFVIAGDSYEQYF. In nucleotides, the CDR3 is TGTGCCAGCAGTGAATTCGTGATAGCGGGGGACTCCTACGAGCAGTACTTC.

V usage is TRBV9 and J usage is TRBJ1-2; D might be TRBD1 (6 bases). V was shortened by 3 bases and J by 4 bases, with 19 bases between the two germline ends. Germline assignment: CDR1 SGDLS and CDR2 YYNGEE. This CDR3 region has 16 residues. CDR3 DNA: TGTGCCAGCAGCGGGGGGGGCCGTCCGGTTGGCTATGGCTACACCTTC. Its translation is CASSGGGRPVGYGYTF.

The chain couples TRBV7-3 to TRBJ2-3, with 15 bases matching TRBD2. This CDR3 has 16 amino acids. Germline V lookup: CDR1 SGHTA, CDR2 FQGTGA. V shed 4 bases and J 3 bases; nucleotides not matched to a gene: 2. The CDR3 coding sequence is TGTGCCAGCAGCTATGGGACTAGCGGGGGGACAGATACGCAGTATTTT. Its protein product is CASSYGTSGGTDTQYF. The whole variable domain, remainder taken from reference TRBV7-3 and TRBJ2-3, is GAGVSQTPSNKVTEKGKYVELRCDPISGHTALYWYRQSLGQGPEFLIYFQGTGAADDSGLPNDRFFAVRPEGSVSTLKIQRTERGDSAVYLCASSYGTSGGTDTQYFGPGTRLTVL.

This clone was observed a handful of times. The J gene is TRBJ1-1, the V gene TRBV6-1; weak D call: TRBD1 (6 bases). Trimming removed 6 bases from V and 3 bases from J, with 11 bases in between. The CDR3 runs to 13 residues. In germline, CDR1 is MNHNS, CDR2 SASEGT. CDR3 in DNA: TGTGCCAGCAGGATACGACAGGACACTGAAGCTTTCTTT. Its translation is CASRIRQDTEAFF.

The CDR3 region is CASSEVLVGANYGYTF. The CDR3 DNA reads TGTGCCAGCAGTGAAGTTCTCGTAGGGGCGAACTATGGCTACACCTTC. This chain uses TRBV6-1 with TRBJ1-2, with D perhaps TRBD1 (5 bases). This CDR3 has 16 residues. In germline, CDR1 is MNHNS, CDR2 SASEGT. The V end was cut by 1 base, the J end by 2 bases, with 14 bases between.

This chain links TRBV19 with TRBJ2-3; D gene unclear. Trimming left V 3 bases short and J 1 base short, with 5 bases between. The CDR3 contains 13 residues. Germline-derived CDR1 and CDR2 are LNHDA and SQIVND (reference sequence). CDR3 amino acids: CASSIPGTDTQYF. The CDR3 region has the DNA TGTGCCAGTAGTATCCCGGGCACAGATACGCAGTATTTT.

The chain is built from TRBV7-8 and TRBJ1-2; D might be TRBD1 (5 bases). The CDR3 runs to 12 residues. Germline V lookup: CDR1 SGHVS, CDR2 FQNEAQ. V gave up 8 bases and J gave up 3 bases, with 10 bases separating them. The CDR3 region is CASALGHYGYTF. CDR3 DNA: TGTGCCAGCGCGTTGGGACACTATGGCTACACCTTC.

The chain is built from TRBV21-1 and TRBJ1-5. TRBV21-1 is given as a pseudogene. The CDR3 has 15 residues. The CDR3 protein is CASSNHSAGGQPQHF. CDR3 DNA sequence: TGTGCCAGCAGCAACCATTCGGCCGGAGGCCAGCCCCAGCATTTT.

This clone was counted a few times. The V call is TRBV7-9, the J call TRBJ1-2; perhaps TRBD1 as D (6 bases). Germline CDR1 SEHNR, CDR2 FQNEAQ (reference sequence). The germline V and J ends were trimmed by 3 bases and 6 bases, with 14 bases remaining between them. The CDR3 totals 14 residues. The DNA of the CDR3 is TGTGCCAGCAGCTTCGACGGCCAGGGGAATGGCTACACCTTC. It translates to CASSFDGQGNGYTF.

This chain joins TRBV10-3 and TRBJ2-4; 9 bases align to TRBD2. The V gene end was trimmed by 2 bases and the J gene end by 7 bases; junction bases not matched to a gene: 6. This CDR3 comprises 15 residues. In germline, CDR1 is ENHRY, CDR2 SYGVKD. The CDR3 region has the DNA TGTGCCATCAGTGAGGTAGCGGGAGTTGTCAACATTCAGTACTTC. It yields the protein CAISEVAGVVNIQYF.